The rows below give T cell receptor beta chains drawn from one sample of a study of T cell changes during pregnancy in multiple sclerosis. Profiled with immunoSEQ multiplex PCR; TCRdb holds only in-frame clones, not every one. The table records about 45,000 clones, 70% to 90% of them present only once. Specimen: peripheral blood, collected in the first trimester of pregnancy. The origin of the receptors is a female donor with multiple sclerosis, enrolled in a pregnancy study. Each CDR3 is given with its conserved first and last residue. The order of the fields is V gene, J gene, clone size, D gene, CDR3 DNA, CDR3 protein. The D gene is left open where the match is weak. Not every row has a clone size; where given, it reads once, few, many or a size class.

V gene: TRBV5-5; J gene: TRBJ2-5; clone size: -; D gene: -; CDR3 DNA: TGTGCCAGCAGCTTGGCCTCTCTAGGGGCCGGGGAGACCCAGTACTTC; CDR3 protein: CASSLASLGAGETQYF
V gene: TRBV5-1; J gene: TRBJ1-2; clone size: -; D gene: -; CDR3 DNA: TGCGCCAGCAGCTTAAACAGTCCTTATGGCTACACCTTC; CDR3 protein: CASSLNSPYGYTF
V gene: TRBV6-6; J gene: TRBJ1-1; clone size: -; D gene: -; CDR3 DNA: TGTGCCAGCAGTTACGAAGGGGATCACGCTGAAGCTTTCTTT; CDR3 protein: CASSYEGDHAEAFF
V gene: TRBV7-2; J gene: TRBJ2-3; clone size: -; D gene: -; CDR3 DNA: TGTGCCAGCAGCTCTCCCAGGCGAGATACGCAGTATTTT; CDR3 protein: CASSSPRRDTQYF
V gene: TRBV29-1; J gene: TRBJ1-1; clone size: -; D gene: -; CDR3 DNA: TGCAGCGTCACAGTCCTGACTGAAGCTTTCTTT; CDR3 protein: CSVTVLTEAFF
V gene: TRBV5-1; J gene: TRBJ2-1; clone size: -; D gene: TRBD2; CDR3 DNA: TGCGCCACTCGCGCCGGGGGGACGAGCTCCTACAATGAGCAGTTCTTC; CDR3 protein: CATRAGGTSSYNEQFF
V gene: TRBV2; J gene: TRBJ2-7; clone size: -; D gene: -; CDR3 DNA: TGTGCCAGCAGTGCTTGGTACGGGGATTACGAGCAGTACTTC; CDR3 protein: CASSAWYGDYEQYF
V gene: TRBV4-1; J gene: TRBJ1-1; clone size: -; D gene: -; CDR3 DNA: TGCGCCAGCGGGGCCCTGGGGGGGTTAGTCACTGAAGCTTTCTTT; CDR3 protein: CASGALGGLVTEAFF
V gene: TRBV11-2; J gene: TRBJ1-6; clone size: -; D gene: -; CDR3 DNA: TGTGCCAGCAGCTATCCCTCCTCACCCCTCCACTTT; CDR3 protein: CASSYPSSPLHF
V gene: TRBV7-9; J gene: TRBJ1-2; clone size: once; D gene: -; CDR3 DNA: TGTGCCAGCAGCGGGGTTCGCAGGGTCGATGTGGATGGCTACACCTTC; CDR3 protein: CASSGVRRVDVDGYTF
V gene: TRBV18; J gene: TRBJ2-2; clone size: -; D gene: TRBD1; CDR3 DNA: TGTGCCAGCTCACCAACAGGGGGCATGGCCGGGGAGCTGTTTTTT; CDR3 protein: CASSPTGGMAGELFF
V gene: TRBV5-6; J gene: TRBJ2-6; clone size: -; D gene: -; CDR3 DNA: TGTGCCAGCAGCTTGGACTTGAGCTCTGGGGCCAACGTCCTGACTTTC; CDR3 protein: CASSLDLSSGANVLTF
V gene: TRBV6-6; J gene: TRBJ2-1; clone size: -; D gene: TRBD2; CDR3 DNA: TGTGCCAGCAGTTACCTAGCGGGGCCGAATGAGCAGTTCTTC; CDR3 protein: CASSYLAGPNEQFF
V gene: TRBV25-1; J gene: TRBJ1-6; clone size: -; D gene: -; CDR3 DNA: TGTGCCAGCAGTACAGGTATTGGTTATTCACCCCTCCACTTT; CDR3 protein: CASSTGIGYSPLHF
V gene: TRBV9; J gene: TRBJ2-1; clone size: -; D gene: -; CDR3 DNA: TGTGCCTCCGGAATGGTGGGGGGAACCTACAATGAGCAGTTCTTC; CDR3 protein: CASGMVGGTYNEQFF
V gene: TRBV2; J gene: TRBJ2-1; clone size: -; D gene: TRBD1; CDR3 DNA: TGTGCCAGCAGAGACCAGGACAGGATTTTCTACAATGAGCAGTTCTTC; CDR3 protein: CASRDQDRIFYNEQFF
V gene: TRBV19; J gene: TRBJ1-6; clone size: once; D gene: -; CDR3 DNA: TGTGCCAGTAGTACACAGGGATTTGATTCACCCCTCCACTTT; CDR3 protein: CASSTQGFDSPLHF
V gene: TRBV10-3; J gene: TRBJ2-7; clone size: -; D gene: -; CDR3 DNA: TGTGCCATCAGCCCCACTAGTGACTACGAGCAGTACTTC; CDR3 protein: CAISPTSDYEQYF
V gene: TRBV28; J gene: TRBJ2-3; clone size: -; D gene: TRBD2; CDR3 DNA: TGTGCCAGCACCCCCCCGGGGGGGCCCGCGTCCACGCAGTATTTT; CDR3 protein: CASTPPGGPASTQYF
V gene: TRBV7-9; J gene: TRBJ1-1; clone size: -; D gene: -; CDR3 DNA: TGTGCCAGCAGCCAAGGAATGGTGGGGGGGAACACTGAAGCTTTCTTT; CDR3 protein: CASSQGMVGGNTEAFF
V gene: TRBV2; J gene: TRBJ1-5; clone size: few; D gene: -; CDR3 DNA: TGTGCCAGCAGGGCAGGGCTGAGCAATCAGCCCCAGCATTTT; CDR3 protein: CASRAGLSNQPQHF
V gene: TRBV19; J gene: TRBJ2-2; clone size: many; D gene: -; CDR3 DNA: TGTGCCAGTAGACGATCACTCGGGGTCTCCGGGGAGCTGTTTTTT; CDR3 protein: CASRRSLGVSGELFF
V gene: TRBV7-8; J gene: TRBJ1-5; clone size: few; D gene: -; CDR3 DNA: TGTGCCAGCAGCTTATGGGCAGAGTATCAGCCCCAGCATTTT; CDR3 protein: CASSLWAEYQPQHF
V gene: TRBV7-2; J gene: TRBJ1-5; clone size: -; D gene: -; CDR3 DNA: TGTGCCAGCAGCTTACGGGAGGGGCCCCAGCATTTT; CDR3 protein: CASSLREGPQHF
V gene: TRBV19; J gene: TRBJ1-2; clone size: -; D gene: -; CDR3 DNA: TGTGCCAGTAGTATATACTACAGGTACTCGCTCTATGGCTACACCTTC; CDR3 protein: CASSIYYRYSLYGYTF
V gene: TRBV4-3; J gene: TRBJ1-4; clone size: -; D gene: TRBD1; CDR3 DNA: TGCGCCAGCAGCCAAAACCCCGTTGACAGGGGGGATGAAAAACTGTTTTTT; CDR3 protein: CASSQNPVDRGDEKLFF
V gene: TRBV27; J gene: TRBJ2-7; clone size: -; D gene: TRBD1; CDR3 DNA: TGTGCCAGCAGTCCCAGACAGGGGGGTCCCTACGAGCAGTACTTC; CDR3 protein: CASSPRQGGPYEQYF
V gene: TRBV29-1; J gene: TRBJ2-1; clone size: few; D gene: -; CDR3 DNA: TGCAGCGTTGAAGGCGTGCCACCCTCCTACAATGAGCAGTTCTTC; CDR3 protein: CSVEGVPPSYNEQFF
V gene: TRBV7-9; J gene: TRBJ2-1; clone size: -; D gene: -; CDR3 DNA: TGTGCCAGCAGCTTAGACTACTCCAATGAGCAGTTCTTC; CDR3 protein: CASSLDYSNEQFF